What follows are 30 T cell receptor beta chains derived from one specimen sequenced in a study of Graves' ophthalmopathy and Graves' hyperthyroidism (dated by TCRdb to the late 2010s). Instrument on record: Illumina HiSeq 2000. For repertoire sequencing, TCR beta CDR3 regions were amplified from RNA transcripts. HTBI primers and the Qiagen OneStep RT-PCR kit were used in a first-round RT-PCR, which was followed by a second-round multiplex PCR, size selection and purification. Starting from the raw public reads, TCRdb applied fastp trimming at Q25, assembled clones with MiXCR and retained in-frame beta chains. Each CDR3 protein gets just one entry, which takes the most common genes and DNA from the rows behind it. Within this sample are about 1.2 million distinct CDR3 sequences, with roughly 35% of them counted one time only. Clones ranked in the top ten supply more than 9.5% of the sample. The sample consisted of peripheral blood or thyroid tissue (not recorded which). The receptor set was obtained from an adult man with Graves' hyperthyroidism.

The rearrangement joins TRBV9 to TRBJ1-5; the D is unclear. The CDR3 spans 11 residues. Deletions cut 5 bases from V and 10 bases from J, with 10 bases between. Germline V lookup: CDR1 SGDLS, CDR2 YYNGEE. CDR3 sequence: CASSELGPQHF. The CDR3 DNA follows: TGTGCCAGCAGTGAATTGGGTCCCCAGCATTTT.

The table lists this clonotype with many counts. The CDR3 DNA reads TGCAGTGCTAGAGGGCACCGGCCCCCCGAGCAGTACTTC. It specifies CSARGHRPPEQYF. The chain couples TRBV20-1 to TRBJ2-7, with D uncertain. This CDR3 comprises 13 residues. The germline V gene has CDR1 DFQATT and CDR2 SNEGSKA (reference sequence). Trimming stripped 1 base from V and 6 bases from J, with 13 bases between.

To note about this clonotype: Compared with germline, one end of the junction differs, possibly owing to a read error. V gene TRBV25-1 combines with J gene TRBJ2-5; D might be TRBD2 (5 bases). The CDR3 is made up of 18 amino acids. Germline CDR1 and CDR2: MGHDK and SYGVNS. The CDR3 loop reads CASSELGTNGSGQETQYF. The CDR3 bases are TGTGCCAGCAGTGAATTAGGTACCAATGGCAGCGGTCAAGAGACCCAGTATTTC.

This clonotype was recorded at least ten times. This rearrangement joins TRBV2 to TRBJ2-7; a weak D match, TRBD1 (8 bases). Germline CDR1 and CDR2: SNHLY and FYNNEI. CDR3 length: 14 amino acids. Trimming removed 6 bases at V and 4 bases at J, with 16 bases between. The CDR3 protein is CASSEQGGTYEQYF. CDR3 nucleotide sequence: TGTGCCAGCAGCGAACAGGGGGGGACGTACGAGCAGTACTTC.

CDR3 protein: CSARVIQGQMGSNQPQHF. The CDR3 DNA reads as TGCAGTGCTAGAGTAATACAGGGTCAAATGGGAAGCAATCAGCCCCAGCATTTT. This chain uses TRBV20-1 with TRBJ1-5; a possible D gene is TRBD1 (6 bases). Germline-derived CDR1 and CDR2 are DFQATT and SNEGSKA (reference sequence). CDR3 length: 18 amino acids. Trimming removed 1 base at V and 1 base at J, with 20 bases between.

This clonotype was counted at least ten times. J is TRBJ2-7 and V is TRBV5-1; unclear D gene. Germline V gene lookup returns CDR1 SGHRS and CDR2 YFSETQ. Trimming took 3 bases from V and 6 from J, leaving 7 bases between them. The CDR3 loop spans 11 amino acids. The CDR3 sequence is CASSSGSEQYF. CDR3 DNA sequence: TGCGCCAGCAGCTCGGGTTCCGAGCAGTACTTC. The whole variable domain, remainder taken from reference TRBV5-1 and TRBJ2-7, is KAGVTQTPRYLIKTRGQQVTLSCSPISGHRSVSWYQQTPGQGLQFLFEYFSETQRNKGNFPGRFSGRQFSNSRSEMNVSTLELGDSALYLCASSSGSEQYFGPGTRLTVT.

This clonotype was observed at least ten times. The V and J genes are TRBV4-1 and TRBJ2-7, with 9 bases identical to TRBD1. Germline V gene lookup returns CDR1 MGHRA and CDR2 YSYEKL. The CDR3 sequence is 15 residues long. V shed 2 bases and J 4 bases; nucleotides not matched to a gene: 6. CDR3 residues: CASSQPGQGRYEQYF. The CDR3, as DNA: TGCGCCAGCAGCCAACCGGGACAGGGTCGTTACGAGCAGTACTTC.

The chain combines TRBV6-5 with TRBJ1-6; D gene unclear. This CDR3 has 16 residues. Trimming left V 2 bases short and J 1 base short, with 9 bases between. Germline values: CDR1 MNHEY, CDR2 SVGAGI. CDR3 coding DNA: TGTGCCAGCAGTTACAACCCGGGGTCCTATAATTCACCCCTCCACTTT. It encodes CASSYNPGSYNSPLHF.

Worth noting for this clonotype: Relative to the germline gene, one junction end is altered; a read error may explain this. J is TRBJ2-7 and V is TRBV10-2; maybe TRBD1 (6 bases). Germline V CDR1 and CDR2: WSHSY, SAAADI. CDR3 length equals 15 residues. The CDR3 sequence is CASSTGQPMTYEQYF. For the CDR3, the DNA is TGTGCCAGCAGTACCGGACAGCCCATGACCTACGAGCAGTACTTC.

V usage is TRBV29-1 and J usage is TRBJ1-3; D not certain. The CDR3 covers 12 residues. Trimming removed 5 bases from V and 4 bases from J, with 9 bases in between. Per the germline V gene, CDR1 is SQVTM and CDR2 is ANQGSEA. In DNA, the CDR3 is TGCAGCGTTTCACAGAGGGGAAACACCATATATTTT. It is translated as CSVSQRGNTIYF.

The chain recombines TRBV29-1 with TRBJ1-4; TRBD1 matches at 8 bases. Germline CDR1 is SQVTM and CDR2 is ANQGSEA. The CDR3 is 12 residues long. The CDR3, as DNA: TGCAGTATTGCCGGGACAGGTGAAAAACTGTTTTTT. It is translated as CSIAGTGEKLFF.

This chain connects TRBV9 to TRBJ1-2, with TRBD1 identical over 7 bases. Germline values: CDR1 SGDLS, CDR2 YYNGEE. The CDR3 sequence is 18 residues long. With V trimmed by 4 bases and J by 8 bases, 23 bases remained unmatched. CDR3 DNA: TGTGCCAGCAGCTCCAGCGGCTATAAGGAAAGAGACAGGGAGGGCTACACCTTC. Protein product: CASSSSGYKERDREGYTF.

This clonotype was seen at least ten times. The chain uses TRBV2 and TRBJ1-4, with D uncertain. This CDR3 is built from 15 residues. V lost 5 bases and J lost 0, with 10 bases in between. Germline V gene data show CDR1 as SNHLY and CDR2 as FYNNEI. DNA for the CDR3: TGTGCCAGCAGTTTAGCAGACCCAACTAATGAAAAACTGTTTTTT. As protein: CASSLADPTNEKLFF.

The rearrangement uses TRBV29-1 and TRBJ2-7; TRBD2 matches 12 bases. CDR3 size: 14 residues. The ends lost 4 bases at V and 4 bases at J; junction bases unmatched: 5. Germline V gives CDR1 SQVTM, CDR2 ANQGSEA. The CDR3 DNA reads TGCAGCGTTGTGGGACTAGCGGGTCTATACGAGCAGTACTTC. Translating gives CSVVGLAGLYEQYF.

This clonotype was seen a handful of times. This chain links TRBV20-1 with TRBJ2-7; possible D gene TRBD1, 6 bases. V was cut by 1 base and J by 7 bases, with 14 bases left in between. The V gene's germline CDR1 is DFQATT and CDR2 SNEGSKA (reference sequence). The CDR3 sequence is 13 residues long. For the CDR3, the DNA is TGCAGTGCTAGAGGAGAACAGGGCCGAGAGCAGTACTTC. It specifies CSARGEQGREQYF.

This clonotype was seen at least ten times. CDR3 DNA: TGCAGCGTGGGGGGGACCACCGGGGAGCTGTTTTTT. Its protein product is CSVGGTTGELFF. The rearrangement joins TRBV29-1 to TRBJ2-2, with 7 bases that match TRBD2. J was trimmed by 4 bases and V by 6 bases; bases with no gene match: 2. CDR1 is SQVTM and CDR2 is ANQGSEA in the germline V gene. The CDR3 length is 12 residues.

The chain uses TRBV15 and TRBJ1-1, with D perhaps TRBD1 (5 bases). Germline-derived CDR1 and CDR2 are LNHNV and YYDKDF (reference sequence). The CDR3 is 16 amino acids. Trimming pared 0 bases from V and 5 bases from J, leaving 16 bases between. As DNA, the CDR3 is TGTGCCACCAGCAGAGATGGGGTAGGGGTGGGGACTGAAGCTTTCTTT. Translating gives CATSRDGVGVGTEAFF.

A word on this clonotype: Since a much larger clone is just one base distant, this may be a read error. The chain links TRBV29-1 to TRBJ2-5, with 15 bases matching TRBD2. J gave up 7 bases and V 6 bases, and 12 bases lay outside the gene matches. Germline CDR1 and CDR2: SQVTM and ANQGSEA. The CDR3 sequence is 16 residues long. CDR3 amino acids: CSVGLAGGVKGATQYF. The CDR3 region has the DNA TGCAGCGTCGGACTAGCGGGGGGGGTTAAGGGTGCGACCCAGTACTTC. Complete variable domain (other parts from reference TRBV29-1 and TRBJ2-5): SAVISQKPSRDICQRGTSLTIQCQVDSQVTMMFWYRQQPGQSLTLIATANQGSEATYESGFVIDKFPISRPNLTFSTLTVSNMSPEDSSIYLCSVGLAGGVKGATQYFGPGTRLLVL.

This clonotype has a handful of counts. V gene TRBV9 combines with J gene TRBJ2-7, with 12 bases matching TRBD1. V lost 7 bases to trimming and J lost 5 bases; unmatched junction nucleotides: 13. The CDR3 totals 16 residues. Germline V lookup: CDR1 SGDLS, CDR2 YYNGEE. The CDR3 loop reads CASSPSGTGGFHEQYF. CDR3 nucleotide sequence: TGTGCCAGCTCACCTTCCGGGACAGGGGGCTTCCACGAGCAGTACTTC.

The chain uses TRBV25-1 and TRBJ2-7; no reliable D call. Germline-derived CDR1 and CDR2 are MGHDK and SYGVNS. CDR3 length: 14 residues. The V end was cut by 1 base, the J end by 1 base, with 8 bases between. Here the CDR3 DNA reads TGTGCCAGCAGTGAATCCAACGGATCCTACGAGCAGTACTTC. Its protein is CASSESNGSYEQYF.

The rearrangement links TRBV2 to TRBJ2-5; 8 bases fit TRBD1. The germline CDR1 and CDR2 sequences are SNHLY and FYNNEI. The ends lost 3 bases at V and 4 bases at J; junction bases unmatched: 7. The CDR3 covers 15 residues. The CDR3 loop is CASSDLGQGLETQYF. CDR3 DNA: TGTGCCAGCAGTGATTTAGGACAGGGTTTAGAGACCCAGTACTTC. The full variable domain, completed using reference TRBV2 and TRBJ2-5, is EPEVTQTPSHQVTQMGQEVILRCVPISNHLYFYWYRQILGQKVEFLVSFYNNEISEKSEIFDDQFSVERPDGSNFTLKIRSTKLEDSAMYFCASSDLGQGLETQYFGPGTRLLVL.

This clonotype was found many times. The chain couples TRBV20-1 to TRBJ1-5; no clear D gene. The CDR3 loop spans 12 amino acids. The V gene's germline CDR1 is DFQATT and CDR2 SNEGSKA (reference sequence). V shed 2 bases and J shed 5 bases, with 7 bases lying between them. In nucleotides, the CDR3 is TGCAGTGCTAGATGGGCTGATCAGCCCCAGCATTTT. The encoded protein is CSARWADQPQHF.

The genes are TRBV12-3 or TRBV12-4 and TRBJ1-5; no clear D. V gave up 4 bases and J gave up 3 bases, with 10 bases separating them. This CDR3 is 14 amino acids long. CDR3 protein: CASSSQQHNQPQHF. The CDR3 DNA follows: TGTGCCAGCAGTTCACAGCAACACAATCAGCCCCAGCATTTT.

CDR3 bases: TGTGCCATCAGTGATCTGAGGGCTGGTTATGGCTACACCTTC. Protein product: CAISDLRAGYGYTF. The chain is built from TRBV10-3 and TRBJ1-2; D is unresolved. CDR3 size: 14 residues. V dropped 3 bases and J dropped 5 bases, with 13 bases sitting between them. Germline CDR1 and CDR2: ENHRY and SYGVKD.

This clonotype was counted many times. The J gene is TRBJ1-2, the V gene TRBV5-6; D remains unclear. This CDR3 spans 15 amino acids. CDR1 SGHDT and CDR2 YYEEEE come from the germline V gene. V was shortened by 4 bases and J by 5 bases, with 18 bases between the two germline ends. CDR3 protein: CASSHDIGPGYGYTF. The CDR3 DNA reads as TGTGCCAGCAGCCATGACATCGGGCCGGGTTATGGCTACACCTTC. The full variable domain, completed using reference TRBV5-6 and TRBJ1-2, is DAGVTQSPTHLIKTRGQQVTLRCSPKSGHDTVSWYQQALGQGPQFIFQYYEEEERQRGNFPDRFSGHQFPNYSSELNVNALLLGDSALYLCASSHDIGPGYGYTFGSGTRLTVV.

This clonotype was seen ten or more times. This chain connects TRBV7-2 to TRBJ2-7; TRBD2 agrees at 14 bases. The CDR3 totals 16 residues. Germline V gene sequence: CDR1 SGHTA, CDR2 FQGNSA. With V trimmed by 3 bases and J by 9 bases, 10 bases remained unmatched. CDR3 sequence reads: CASSLTSGRVQPGQYF. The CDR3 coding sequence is TGTGCCAGCAGCTTGACTAGCGGGAGGGTTCAGCCCGGGCAGTACTTC.

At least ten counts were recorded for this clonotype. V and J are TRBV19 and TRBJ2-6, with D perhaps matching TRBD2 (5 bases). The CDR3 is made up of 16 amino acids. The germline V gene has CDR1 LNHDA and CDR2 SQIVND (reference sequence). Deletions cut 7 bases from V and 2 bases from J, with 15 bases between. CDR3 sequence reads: CASTERMRAGANVLTF. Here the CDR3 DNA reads TGTGCCAGTACCGAGCGGATGAGGGCTGGGGCCAACGTCCTGACTTTC.

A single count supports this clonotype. The CDR3 region has the DNA TGCAGTGCGGAACAGGGGGCGCCGGATTCACCCCTCCACTTT. Translation: CSAEQGAPDSPLHF. The rearrangement links TRBV20-1 to TRBJ1-6, with TRBD1 identical over 9 bases. The CDR3 is 14 residues long. The junction had 8 bases not matched to a gene; V was cut back by 6 bases and J by 8 bases. The germline gives CDR1 DFQATT, CDR2 SNEGSKA (reference sequence).

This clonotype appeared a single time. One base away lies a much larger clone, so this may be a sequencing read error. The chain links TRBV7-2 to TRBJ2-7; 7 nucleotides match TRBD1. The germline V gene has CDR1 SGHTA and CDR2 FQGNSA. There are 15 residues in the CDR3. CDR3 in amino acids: CAGSLSGQASYEQYF. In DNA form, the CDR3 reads TGTGCCGGCAGCCTATCTGGACAGGCTTCCTACGAGCAGTACTTC.

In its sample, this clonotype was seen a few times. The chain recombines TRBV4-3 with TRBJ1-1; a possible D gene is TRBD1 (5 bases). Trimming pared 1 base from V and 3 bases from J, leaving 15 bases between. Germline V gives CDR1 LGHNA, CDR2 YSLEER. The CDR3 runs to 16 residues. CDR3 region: CASSQVFRGVDTEAFF. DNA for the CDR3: TGCGCCAGCAGCCAAGTATTCCGGGGCGTGGACACTGAAGCTTTCTTT.